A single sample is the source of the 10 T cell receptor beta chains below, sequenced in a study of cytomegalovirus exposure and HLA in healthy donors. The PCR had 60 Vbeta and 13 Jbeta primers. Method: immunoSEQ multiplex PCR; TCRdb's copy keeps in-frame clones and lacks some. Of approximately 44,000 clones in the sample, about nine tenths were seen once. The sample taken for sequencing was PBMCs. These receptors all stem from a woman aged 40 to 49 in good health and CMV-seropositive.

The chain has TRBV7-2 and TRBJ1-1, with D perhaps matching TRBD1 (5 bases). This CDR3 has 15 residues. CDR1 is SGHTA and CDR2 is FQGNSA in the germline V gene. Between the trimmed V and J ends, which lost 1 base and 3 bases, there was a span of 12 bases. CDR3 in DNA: TGTGCCAGCAGCTTAGAATGGGGCAGGGACACTGAAGCTTTCTTT. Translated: CASSLEWGRDTEAFF.

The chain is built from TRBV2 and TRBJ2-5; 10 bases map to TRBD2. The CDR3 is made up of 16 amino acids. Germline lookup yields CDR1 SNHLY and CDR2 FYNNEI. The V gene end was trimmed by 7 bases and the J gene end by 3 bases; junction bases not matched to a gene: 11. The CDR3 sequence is CASNGTSAPPEETQYF. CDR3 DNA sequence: TGTGCCAGCAACGGGACTAGCGCACCACCAGAAGAGACCCAGTACTTC.

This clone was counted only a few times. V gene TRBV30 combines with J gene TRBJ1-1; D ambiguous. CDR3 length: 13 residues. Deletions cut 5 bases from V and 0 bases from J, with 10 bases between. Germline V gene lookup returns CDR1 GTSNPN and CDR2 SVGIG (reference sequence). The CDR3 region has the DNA TGTGCCTGGCAGACCAGGATGAACACTGAAGCTTTCTTT. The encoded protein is CAWQTRMNTEAFF.

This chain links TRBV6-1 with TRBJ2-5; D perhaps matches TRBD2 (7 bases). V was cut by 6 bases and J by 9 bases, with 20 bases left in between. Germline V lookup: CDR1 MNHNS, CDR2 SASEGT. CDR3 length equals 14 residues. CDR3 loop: CASRGIGGDLPQYF. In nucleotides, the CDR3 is TGTGCCAGCAGGGGGATAGGGGGGGACCTGCCCCAGTACTTC.

The DNA of the CDR3 is TGTGCCAGCCAGGGCTACTACAATGAGCAGTTCTTC. Its translation is CASQGYYNEQFF. V gene TRBV6-5 combines with J gene TRBJ2-1; D might be TRBD1 (5 bases). The CDR3 totals 12 residues. The ends were cut back, 8 bases at V and 3 bases at J, with 8 bases in the middle. CDR1 MNHEY and CDR2 SVGAGI come from the germline V gene.

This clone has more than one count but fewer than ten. The chain's CDR3 is CASSQGAGQKKRPQHF. CDR3 nucleotide sequence: TGCGCCAGCAGCCAAGGAGCGGGACAAAAAAAAAGGCCCCAGCATTTT. The chain has TRBV4-1 and TRBJ1-5; a possible D gene is TRBD1 (6 bases). CDR1 is MGHRA, CDR2 YSYEKL, per germline. This CDR3 is built from 16 residues. With 1 base removed from V and 9 bases from J, the gap between germline ends came to 19 bases.

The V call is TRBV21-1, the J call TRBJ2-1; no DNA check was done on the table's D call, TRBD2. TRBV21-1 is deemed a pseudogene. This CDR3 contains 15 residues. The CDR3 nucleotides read TGTGCCAGCAGCAATAGATATACCTCCTACAATGAGCAGTTCTTC. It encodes CASSNRYTSYNEQFF.

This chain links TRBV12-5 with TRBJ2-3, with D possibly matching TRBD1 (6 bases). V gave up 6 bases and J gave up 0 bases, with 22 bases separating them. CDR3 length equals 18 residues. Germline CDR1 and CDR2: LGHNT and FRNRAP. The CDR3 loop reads CASGPDRNIHFSTDTQYF. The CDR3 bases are TGTGCTAGTGGGCCGGACAGAAATATCCACTTTAGCACAGATACGCAGTATTTT.

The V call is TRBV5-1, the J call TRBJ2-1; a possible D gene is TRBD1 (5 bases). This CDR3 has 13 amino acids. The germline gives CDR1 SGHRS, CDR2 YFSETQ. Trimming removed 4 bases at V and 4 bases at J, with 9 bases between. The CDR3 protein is CASSPDSYNEQFF. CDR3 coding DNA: TGCGCCAGCAGCCCAGACAGTTACAATGAGCAGTTCTTC.

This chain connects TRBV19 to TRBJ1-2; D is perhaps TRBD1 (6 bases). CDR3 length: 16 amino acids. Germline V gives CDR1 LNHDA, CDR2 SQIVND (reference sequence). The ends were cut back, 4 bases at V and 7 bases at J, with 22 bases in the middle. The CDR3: CASSTGSTQGRGGYTF. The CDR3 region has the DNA TGTGCCAGTAGTACCGGTTCGACCCAGGGGAGAGGTGGCTACACCTTC. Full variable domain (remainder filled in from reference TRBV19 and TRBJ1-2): DGGITQSPKYLFRKEGQNVTLSCEQNLNHDAMYWYRQDPGQGLRLIYYSQIVNDFQKGDIAEGYSVSREKKESFPLTVTSAQKNPTAFYLCASSTGSTQGRGGYTFGSGTRLTVV.